This T cell receptor beta chain was sequenced during a study of T cell repertoires in cytomegalovirus infection. Study outcomes and limitations: Within the response measured ex vivo, HLA-C-restricted CMV-specific TCR beta clonotypes were dominant.

Germline loops: CDR1 SGHTA, CDR2 FQGNSA. The trim removed 4 bases at V and 1 base at J, leaving 12 bases unmatched. The length of the CDR3 is 18 residues. Using its own MiXCR run on the reads, TCRdb lists one record per CDR3 protein. The profile covers 200,000 to 250,000 distinct CDR3 sequences, with roughly an eighth appearing a single time and 1.6% taken by the ten largest. This clonotype has at least ten counts. What it binds is unknown. This TCR came from a human donor in good health (CMV status not recorded). Some clones in this sample may be carry-over from other donors' samples. Sequencing used PBMCs. This chain uses TRBV7-2 with TRBJ2-3; 9 nucleotides agree with TRBD2. CDR3 bases: TGTGCCAGCAGCTCAACCGGTCTGGCTAGCGGGGGCACAGATACGCAGTATTTT. Its translation: CASSSTGLASGGTDTQYF.